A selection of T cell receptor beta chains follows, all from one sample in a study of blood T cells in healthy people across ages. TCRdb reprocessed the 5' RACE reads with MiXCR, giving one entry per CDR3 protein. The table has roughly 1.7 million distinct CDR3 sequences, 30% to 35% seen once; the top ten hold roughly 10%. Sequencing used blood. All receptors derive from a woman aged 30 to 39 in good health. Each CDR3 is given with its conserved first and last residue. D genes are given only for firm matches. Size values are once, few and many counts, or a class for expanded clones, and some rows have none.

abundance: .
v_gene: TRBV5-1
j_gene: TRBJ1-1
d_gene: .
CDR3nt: TGCGCCAGCCCCCCCGGGACTATGAACACTGAAGCTTTCTTT
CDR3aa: CASPPGTMNTEAFF

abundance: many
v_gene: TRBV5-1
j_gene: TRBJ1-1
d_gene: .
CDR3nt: TGCGCCAGCAGCTTGGCCTCATTTCAGACGAACACTGAAGCTTTCTTT
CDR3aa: CASSLASFQTNTEAFF

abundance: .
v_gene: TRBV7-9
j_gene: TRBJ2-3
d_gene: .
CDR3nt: TGTGCCAGCAGCTTAAGTGCTCCGGGCACAGATACGCAGTATTTT
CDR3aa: CASSLSAPGTDTQYF

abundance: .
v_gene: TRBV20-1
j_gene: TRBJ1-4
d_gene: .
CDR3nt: TGCAGTGCCACTGGGGACTCAACTAATGAAAAACTGTTTTTT
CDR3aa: CSATGDSTNEKLFF

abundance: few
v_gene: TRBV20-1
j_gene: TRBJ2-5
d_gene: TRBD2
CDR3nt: TGCAGTGCTGGGACTAGCGGGAGGGCTCTGGAGACCCAGTACTTC
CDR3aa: CSAGTSGRALETQYF

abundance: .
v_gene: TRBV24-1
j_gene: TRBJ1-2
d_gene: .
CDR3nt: TGTGCCACCAACCGGGACGGTGACTATGGCTACACCTTC
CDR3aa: CATNRDGDYGYTF

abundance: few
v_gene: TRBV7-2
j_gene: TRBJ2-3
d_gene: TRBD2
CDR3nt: TGTGCCAGCAGCTTAGAGTCAGGGCTAGCGGGGATAGCGAGTACGCAGTATTTT
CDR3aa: CASSLESGLAGIASTQYF

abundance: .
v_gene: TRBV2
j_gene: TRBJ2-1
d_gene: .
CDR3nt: TGTGCCAGCATCCCTCGGAGGGGGGCGGGCGCCTACAATGAGCAGTTCTTC
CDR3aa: CASIPRRGAGAYNEQFF

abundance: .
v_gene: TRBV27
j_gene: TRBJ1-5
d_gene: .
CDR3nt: TGTGCCAGCAGACCAGACAGAACCTATAGCAATCAGCCCCAGCATTTT
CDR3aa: CASRPDRTYSNQPQHF

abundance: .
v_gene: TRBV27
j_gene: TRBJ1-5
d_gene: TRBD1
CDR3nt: TGTGCCAGCAGTTTATTGGGAGAGAGGGGGCTCTCATGGTGGTCCCAGCATTTT
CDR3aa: CASSLLGERGLSWWSQHF

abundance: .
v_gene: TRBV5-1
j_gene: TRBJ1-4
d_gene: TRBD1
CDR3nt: TGCGCCAGCAGCTTGTCCGTAGGGGGCGATGAAAAACTGTTTTTT
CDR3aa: CASSLSVGGDEKLFF

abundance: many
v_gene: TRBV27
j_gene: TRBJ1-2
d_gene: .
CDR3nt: TGTGCCAGCAGTTTCGCGGGCGGCAATGGCTACACCTTC
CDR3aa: CASSFAGGNGYTF

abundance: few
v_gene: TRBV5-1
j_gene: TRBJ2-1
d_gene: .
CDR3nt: TGTGCCAGCAGCTTAGTCAGCGGGGAGCAGTTCTTC
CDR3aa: CASSLVSGEQFF

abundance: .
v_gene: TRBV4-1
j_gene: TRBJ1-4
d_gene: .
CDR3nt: TGCGCCACGGCCCTCCTAGCAGGGCGGAGGGAAAAACTGTTTTTT
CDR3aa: CATALLAGRREKLFF

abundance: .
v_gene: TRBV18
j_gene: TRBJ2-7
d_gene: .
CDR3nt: TGTGCCAGCTCACGATACAACAGGGACGAGCAGTACTTC
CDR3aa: CASSRYNRDEQYF

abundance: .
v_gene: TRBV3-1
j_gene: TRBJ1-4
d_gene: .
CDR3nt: TGTGCCAGCAGCTCCCGCGAAGAGACAGCCGGGGGTAATGAAAAACTGTTTTTT
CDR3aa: CASSSREETAGGNEKLFF

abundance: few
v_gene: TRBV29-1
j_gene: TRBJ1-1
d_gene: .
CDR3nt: TGCAGCGTTGGTAATGGGCGGAACACTGAAGCTTTCTTT
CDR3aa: CSVGNGRNTEAFF

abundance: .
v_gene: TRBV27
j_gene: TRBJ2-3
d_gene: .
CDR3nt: TGTGCCAGCAGTGATCGGGACGGAACCACAGATACGCAGTATTTT
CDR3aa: CASSDRDGTTDTQYF